The entry below gives a single TCR beta chain sequence along with its context. Antigen unknown. A junction boundary mismatches the germline segment, possibly from a read error. Treg sorting used a CD4+CD25+CD127-/low gate. Overall study findings and caveats: Tumor-infiltrating Treg TCR alpha and beta sequences overlapped most with tumor naive CD4+ T cells, then blood naive. Tumor memory CD4+ T cell TCR gene usage was found to cluster with blood and lymph node memory CD4+ cells and with lymph node naive CD4+ cells.

Constant-region reverse primers amplified full-length variable regions, followed by semi-nested Nested Universal Primer A PCR. Each CDR3 protein gets one entry after TCRdb re-called the 5' RACE reads with MiXCR. The sample includes around 55,000 distinct CDR3 sequences, less than 25% of them seen just once. The sequenced material came from tumor-infiltrating Tregs sorted from the breast tumor. The TCR was taken from a female donor with breast cancer.

CDR3 in amino acids: CTSTNTGIGPGANVLTF. In DNA, the CDR3 is TGTACCAGCACCAACACAGGGATTGGTCCTGGGGCCAACGTCCTGACTTTC. The rearrangement joins TRBV6-1 to TRBJ2-6; possible D gene TRBD1, 6 bases. The CDR3 sequence is 17 residues long. CDR1 is MNHNS, CDR2 SASEGT, per germline.